Listed below are T cell receptor beta chains from one sample, sequenced in a study of cytomegalovirus exposure and HLA in healthy donors. Profiled with immunoSEQ multiplex PCR; TCRdb holds only in-frame clones, not every one. The sample holds roughly 130,000 clones, roughly 90% seen once. The sequencing sample was made of PBMCs. Every receptor here comes from a man between 18 and 35 years old in good health and CMV-seronegative. CDR3s include the opening cysteine and the closing phenylalanine or tryptophan. D genes are given only for firm matches. Size is omitted from some rows. Given values are once, few, many or a class for expanded clones.

D gene: TRBD1
V gene: TRBV19
clone size: once
J gene: TRBJ2-2
CDR3 protein: CASTTTSMGQLSSTGELFF
CDR3 DNA: TGTGCCAGTACCACAACCTCCATGGGACAGCTATCCTCCACCGGGGAGCTGTTTTTT

D gene: -
V gene: TRBV30
clone size: -
J gene: TRBJ1-1
CDR3 protein: CAWARSNSLNTEAFF
CDR3 DNA: TGTGCCTGGGCCCGGTCAAATTCTTTGAACACTGAAGCTTTCTTT

D gene: TRBD1
V gene: TRBV19
clone size: -
J gene: TRBJ2-7
CDR3 protein: CASMGLGTGGSYEQYF
CDR3 DNA: TGTGCCAGTATGGGACTGGGGACAGGGGGTTCCTACGAGCAGTACTTC

D gene: -
V gene: TRBV27
clone size: -
J gene: TRBJ2-7
CDR3 protein: CASSLRRGTGVDYEQYF
CDR3 DNA: TGTGCCAGCAGTCTAAGAAGGGGAACGGGAGTAGACTACGAGCAGTACTTC

D gene: -
V gene: TRBV21-1
clone size: -
J gene: TRBJ2-1
CDR3 protein: CASNPDWPLSYNEQFF
CDR3 DNA: TGTGCCAGCAACCCTGACTGGCCTCTCTCCTACAATGAGCAGTTCTTC

D gene: TRBD2
V gene: TRBV7-2
clone size: -
J gene: TRBJ2-3
CDR3 protein: CASSLSGGPSSTDTQYF
CDR3 DNA: TGTGCCAGCAGCTTATCGGGGGGGCCATCCAGCACAGATACGCAGTATTTT

D gene: TRBD2
V gene: TRBV5-5
clone size: -
J gene: TRBJ2-3
CDR3 protein: CASSRLAGSADTQYF
CDR3 DNA: TGTGCCAGCAGCAGACTAGCGGGATCTGCAGATACGCAGTATTTT

D gene: TRBD1
V gene: TRBV19
clone size: few
J gene: TRBJ1-2
CDR3 protein: CASSNRGLELSYTF
CDR3 DNA: TGTGCCAGTAGCAACAGGGGCCTCGAACTAAGCTACACCTTC

D gene: TRBD2
V gene: TRBV7-9
clone size: -
J gene: TRBJ2-3
CDR3 protein: CASSPDAGLAGFITDTQYF
CDR3 DNA: TGTGCCAGCAGCCCCGACGCGGGACTAGCGGGGTTCATCACAGATACGCAGTATTTT

D gene: TRBD1
V gene: TRBV9
clone size: few
J gene: TRBJ2-1
CDR3 protein: CASSVGQRNEQFF
CDR3 DNA: TGTGCCAGCAGCGTGGGACAGAGGAATGAGCAGTTCTTC

D gene: -
V gene: TRBV18
clone size: -
J gene: TRBJ1-1
CDR3 protein: CASSPNRVDTEAFF
CDR3 DNA: TGTGCCAGCTCACCAAACAGGGTGGACACTGAAGCTTTCTTT